This T cell receptor (beta chain) appears in the sequencing data of a study of immune heterogeneity within non-small cell lung tumors. Study details: With respect to histology, the tumors encompassed a few squamous cell carcinomas, around 9 non-squamous carcinomas and 1 not otherwise specified.

This clonotype was observed many times. This CDR3 comprises 15 residues. V lost 5 bases and J lost 0, with 13 bases in between. The germline CDR1 and CDR2 sequences are SGHNT and YENEEA. At 600 ng per sample, bulk tumor genomic DNA provided the template. Every primary tumor yielded several biopsies, spaced far apart, that were taken during surgery. These patients got curative surgery after being newly diagnosed with untreated non-small cell lung cancer. For the TCR beta CDR3, multiplex PCR with 32 V and 13 J primers performed the amplification. TCRdb reprocessed the multiplex PCR reads via MiXCR and lists one record per CDR3 protein. The table has around 30,000 distinct CDR3 sequences, approximately 30% seen once.

The clonotype was recovered from a man between 35 and 55 years old with non-small cell lung cancer. This sequence joins TRBV11-3 and TRBJ1-1; D might be TRBD1 (6 bases). Specimen: lung tumor tissue. The CDR3 DNA reads TGTGCCAGCAGCCCGTCCGGGGGGCTGAACACTGAAGCTTTCTTT. It is translated as CASSPSGGLNTEAFF.